This T cell receptor (beta chain) appears in the sequencing data of a study of shared clonotypes between healthy human individuals. Study results and caveats: Clonotype sharing across donors was expected to vary with sequencing depth.

It was at deep level that the assay was run. The repertoire was sequenced with immunoSEQ multiplex PCR; TCRdb's copy has only in-frame clones and lacks some. The sample yields roughly 2.5 million clones, 90% to 95% seen once. As regards this clone: Its antigen remains unknown.

The TCR was taken from a man aged 18 to 29 in good health. The sample was naive CD4+ T cells sorted from blood. Subset reported: CD45RA+ positively selected.

CDR3 in amino acids: CASSPSGGTNTGELFF. DNA for the CDR3: TGTGCCAGCAGCCCTAGCGGGGGGACTAACACCGGGGAGCTGTTTTTT. The rearrangement links TRBV9 to TRBJ2-2; 11 nucleotides align to TRBD2. Trimming took 4 bases from V and 2 from J; bases not matched to a gene: 4. Germline values: CDR1 SGDLS, CDR2 YYNGEE. The CDR3 spans 16 residues.